The present TCR beta chain was sequenced within a study of cytomegalovirus exposure and HLA in healthy donors. The CDR3 contains 14 residues. Trimming cost V 4 bases and J 6 bases; bases outside gene matches: 6. The V gene's germline CDR1 is MDHEN and CDR2 SYDVKM. General study points: Some TCR beta chains (over 150 of them) were listed as cytomegalovirus-associated. According to a subsequent analysis, TCR clusters identified in the first cohort showed a tendency to co-occur across the approximately 120 validation repertoires. Most TCR sequences were seen very rarely across donors, but some public TCRs occurred in many. Specificity of three CMV-associated chains for CMV antigens was verified in vitro.

This clone occurred once. Its antigen is undetermined. Produced via immunoSEQ multiplex PCR; TCRdb's table is partial and in-frame only. The profile shows about 280,000 clones, over 75% of them singletons. V is TRBV28 and J is TRBJ2-5; 9 nucleotides agree with TRBD1. The source of this sequence is a woman under 30 in good health and CMV-seronegative. The sample was PBMCs. The CDR3 region has the DNA TGTGCCAGCAGTTCGTCAGGGACAGGGAAGACCCAGTACTTC. Amino acid sequence: CASSSSGTGKTQYF. Looking up the rest from reference TRBV28 and TRBJ2-5 gives the full variable domain: DVKVTQSSRYLVKRTGEKVFLECVQDMDHENMFWYRQDPGLGLRLIYFSYDVKMKEKGDIPEGYSVSREKKERFSLILESASTNQTSMYLCASSSSGTGKTQYFGPGTRLLVL.